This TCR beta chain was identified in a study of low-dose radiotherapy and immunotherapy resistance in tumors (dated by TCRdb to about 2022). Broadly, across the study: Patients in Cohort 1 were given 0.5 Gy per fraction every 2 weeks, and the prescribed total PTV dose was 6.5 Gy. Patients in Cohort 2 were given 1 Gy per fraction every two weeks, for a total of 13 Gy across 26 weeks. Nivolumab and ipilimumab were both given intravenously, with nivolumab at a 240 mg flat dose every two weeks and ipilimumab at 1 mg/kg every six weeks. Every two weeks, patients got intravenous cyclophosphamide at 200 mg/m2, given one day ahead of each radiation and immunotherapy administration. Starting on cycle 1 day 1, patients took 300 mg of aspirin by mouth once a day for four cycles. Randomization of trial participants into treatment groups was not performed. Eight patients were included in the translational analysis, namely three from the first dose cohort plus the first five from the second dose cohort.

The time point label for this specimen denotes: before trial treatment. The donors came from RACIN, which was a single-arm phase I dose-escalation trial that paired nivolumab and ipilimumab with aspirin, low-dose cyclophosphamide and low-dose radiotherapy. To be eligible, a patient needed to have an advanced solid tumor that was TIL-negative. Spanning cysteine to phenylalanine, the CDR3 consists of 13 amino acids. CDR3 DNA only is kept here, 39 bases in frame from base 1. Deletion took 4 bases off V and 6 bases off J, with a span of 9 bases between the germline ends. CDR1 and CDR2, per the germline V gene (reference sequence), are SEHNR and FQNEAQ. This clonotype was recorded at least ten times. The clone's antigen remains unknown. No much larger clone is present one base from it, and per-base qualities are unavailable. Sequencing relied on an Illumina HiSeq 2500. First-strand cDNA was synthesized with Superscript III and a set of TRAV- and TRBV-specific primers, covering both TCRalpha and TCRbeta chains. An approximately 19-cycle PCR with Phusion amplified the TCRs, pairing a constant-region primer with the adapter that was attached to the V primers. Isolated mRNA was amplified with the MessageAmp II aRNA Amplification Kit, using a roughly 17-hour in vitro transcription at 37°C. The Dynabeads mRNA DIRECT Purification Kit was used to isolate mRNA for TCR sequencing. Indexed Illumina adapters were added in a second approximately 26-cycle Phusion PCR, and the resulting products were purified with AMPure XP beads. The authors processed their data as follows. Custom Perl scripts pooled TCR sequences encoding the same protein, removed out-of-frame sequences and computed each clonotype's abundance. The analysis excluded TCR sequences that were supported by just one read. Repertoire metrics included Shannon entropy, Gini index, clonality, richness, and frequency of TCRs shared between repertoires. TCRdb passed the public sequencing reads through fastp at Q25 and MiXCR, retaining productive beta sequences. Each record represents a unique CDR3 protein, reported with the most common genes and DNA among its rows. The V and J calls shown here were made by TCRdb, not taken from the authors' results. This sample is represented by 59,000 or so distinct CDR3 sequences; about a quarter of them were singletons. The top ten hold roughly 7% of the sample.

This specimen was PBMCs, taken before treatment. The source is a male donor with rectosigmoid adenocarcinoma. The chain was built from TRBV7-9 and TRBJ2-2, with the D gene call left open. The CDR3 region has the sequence CASSSSSAGELFF. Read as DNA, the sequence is TGTGCCAGCAGCTCCTCCTCGGCCGGGGAGCTGTTTTTT. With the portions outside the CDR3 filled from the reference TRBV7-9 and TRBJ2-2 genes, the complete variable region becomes DTGVSQNPRHKITKRGQNVTFRCDPISEHNRLYWYRQTLGQGPEFLTYFQNEAQLEKSRLLSDRFSAERPKGSFSTLEIQRTEQGDSAMYLCASSSSSAGELFFGEGSRLTVL.